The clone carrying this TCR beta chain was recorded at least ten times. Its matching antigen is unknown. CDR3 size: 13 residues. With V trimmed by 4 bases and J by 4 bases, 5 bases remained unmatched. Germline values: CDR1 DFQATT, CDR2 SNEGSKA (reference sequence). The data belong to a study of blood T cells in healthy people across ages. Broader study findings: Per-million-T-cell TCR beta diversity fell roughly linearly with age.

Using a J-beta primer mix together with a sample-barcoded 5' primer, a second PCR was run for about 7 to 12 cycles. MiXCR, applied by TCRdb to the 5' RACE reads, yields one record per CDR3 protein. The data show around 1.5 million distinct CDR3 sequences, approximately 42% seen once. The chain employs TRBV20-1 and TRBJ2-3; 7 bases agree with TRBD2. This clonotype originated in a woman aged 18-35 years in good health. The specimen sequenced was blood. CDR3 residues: CSAKTAGSDTQYF. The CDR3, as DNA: TGCAGTGCTAAAACAGCGGGATCAGATACGCAGTATTTT.